This T cell receptor (beta chain) was profiled in a study of blood T cell repertoires in COVID-19 (dated by TCRdb to about 2020). With respect to the entire study: Samples covering the acute and convalescent phases of COVID-19 were provided by collaborators in the United States, Italy and Spain. Where HLA class I and class II types were available, the types were taken from metadata supplied by the sample provider, not from assay-based typing. The repertoires were released in a freely available public database intended as a resource for research on the immune response to SARS-CoV-2. The samples were drawn from the first 160 participants of the ongoing ImmuneRACE study and from 1,200 or so subjects provided by 6 global collaborators. Nearly every sample came with metadata listing a de-identified subject ID, COVID-19 status, age in years and sex. The prospective study material was composed of cDNA or gDNA derived from T cells, B-cell-depleted T cells, or PBMCs. The dataset comprised deeply sampled blood TCRbeta repertoires from subjects exposed to, actively infected with, or recovered from COVID-19.

The count of this clone is one. Its antigen target is currently unknown. Per-nucleotide qualities are absent, and no much larger clonotype sits a single base away. The germline V gene (reference sequence) sets CDR1 to LNHDA and CDR2 to SQIVND. V is pruned by 6 bases and J by 0 bases, leaving 7 bases of the junction without a gene match. Including cysteine and phenylalanine, the CDR3 has 16 amino acids. Here the CDR3 DNA is all that survives: 48 bases in frame from base 1. The immunoSEQ Assay, a bias-controlled multiplex PCR, was used to amplify TCRbeta CDR3 regions from genomic DNA. As for the authors' bioinformatics: The number of nucleated cells in each sample was estimated by amplification of reference gene primers within the assay. Sequence reads were collapsed and filtered to measure the absolute abundance of every unique TCRbeta CDR3 rearrangement. For each sample, productive Simpson clonality was calculated as the square root of Simpson's diversity index across productive rearrangements. What TCRdb holds here is the immuneACCESS table cut down to in-frame rearrangements. Part of the clones is not present; checked against another copy, under half of the missing clones reflect an unresolved V gene, and the others are unexplained. That table furnishes V, J and clone size, whereas the DNA furnished D and trimming. The sample yields tens of thousands of clones; around 84% were counted once. Of the sample, 9.5% to 15% falls within the top ten clones.

The study at large found these results: Clinical and demographic metadata were provided uncurated, with the amount varying by source and participant.

Collaborating institutions collected whole blood in K2EDTA tubes following their own protocols. Collaborator samples were shipped for TCRbeta analysis as frozen whole blood, isolated PBMCs, or DNA extracted from either sample type. The receptor's source is a human donor in a cohort sampled during active COVID-19. The sample was peripheral blood. The chain was built from TRBV19 and TRBJ2-2, with 7 junctional bases fitting TRBD2. The nucleotide sequence is given as TGTGCCAGTAGCCCCCCCGGGACTACGAACACCGGGGAGCTGTTTTTT. This gives the protein CASSPPGTTNTGELFF. Joined to the reference TRBV19 and TRBJ2-2 proteins, this CDR3 gives the full variable domain: DGGITQSPKYLFRKEGQNVTLSCEQNLNHDAMYWYRQDPGQGLRLIYYSQIVNDFQKGDIAEGYSVSREKKESFPLTVTSAQKNPTAFYLCASSPPGTTNTGELFFGEGSRLTVL.